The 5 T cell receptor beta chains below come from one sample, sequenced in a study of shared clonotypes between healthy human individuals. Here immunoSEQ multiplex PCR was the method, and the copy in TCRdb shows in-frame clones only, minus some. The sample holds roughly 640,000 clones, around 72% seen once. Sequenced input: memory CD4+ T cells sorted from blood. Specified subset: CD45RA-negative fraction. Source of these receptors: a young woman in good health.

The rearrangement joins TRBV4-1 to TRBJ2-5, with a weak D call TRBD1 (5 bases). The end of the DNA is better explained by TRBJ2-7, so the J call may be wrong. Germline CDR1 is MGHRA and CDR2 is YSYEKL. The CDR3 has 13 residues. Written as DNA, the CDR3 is TGCGCCAGCAGCCAACAGGGTGGCTACGAGCAGTACTTC. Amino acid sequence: CASSQQGGYEQYF.

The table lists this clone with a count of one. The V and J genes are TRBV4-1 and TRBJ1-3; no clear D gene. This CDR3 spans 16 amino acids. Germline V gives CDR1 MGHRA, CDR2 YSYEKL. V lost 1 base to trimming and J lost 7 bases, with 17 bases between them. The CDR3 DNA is TGCGCCAGCAGCCAAGGGGCGGGGAGGACGCAGAACACCATATATTTT. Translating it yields CASSQGAGRTQNTIYF.

The CDR3 region is CASSLASRGSGNTIYF. The CDR3 DNA reads TGTGCCAGCAGCTTAGCGTCCCGGGGTAGTGGAAACACCATATATTTT. The chain combines TRBV7-8 with TRBJ1-3, with D uncertain. The CDR3 length is 16 residues. Deletions cut 0 bases from V and 3 bases from J, with 12 bases between. The germline V gene encodes CDR1 SGHVS and CDR2 FQNEAQ.

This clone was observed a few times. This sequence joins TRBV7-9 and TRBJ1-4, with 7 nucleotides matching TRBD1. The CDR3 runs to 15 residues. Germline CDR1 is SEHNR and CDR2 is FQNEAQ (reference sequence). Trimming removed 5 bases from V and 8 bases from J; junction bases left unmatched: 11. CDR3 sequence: CASSLGTALMEKLFF. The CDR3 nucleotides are TGTGCCAGCAGCCTAGGGACAGCCCTAATGGAAAAACTGTTTTTT.

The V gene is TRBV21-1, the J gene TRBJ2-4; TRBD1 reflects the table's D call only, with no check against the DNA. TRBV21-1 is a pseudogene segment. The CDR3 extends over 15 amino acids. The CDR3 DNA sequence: TGTGCCAGCAGCATCCCCAGGGGTTCCAAAAACATTCAGTACTTC. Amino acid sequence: CASSIPRGSKNIQYF.